This T cell receptor (beta chain) was profiled in a study of blood T cell repertoires in COVID-19. Across the study: Whether acute or convalescent, the COVID-19 samples came from the United States, Italy and Spain. The cDNA or gDNA used as material had been derived from T cells, B-cell-depleted T cells, or PBMCs.

In the study's own analysis: Reference gene primer amplification gave estimated nucleated cell counts. Profiling relied on immunoSEQ multiplex PCR, and the TCRdb table lists in-frame clones only, not all of them. V and J calls and clone size are copied from that table; D and trimming were computed from the DNA. The repertoire holds 250,000 to 350,000 clones, with about nine tenths as singletons. The V segment lost 3 bases and the J segment 1 base; nucleotides outside the gene matches: 6. CDR3 size: 17 residues. From germline, CDR1 is LNHDA and CDR2 SQIVND (reference sequence). The TCR was taken from a woman aged 25 to 39 with active or convalescent COVID-19. The chain links TRBV19 to TRBJ2-6, with 7 bases aligning to TRBD1. The specimen sequenced was peripheral blood. CDR3 nucleotides: TGTGCCAGTAGTATGGGGACAGTAGCTTCTGGGGCCAACGTCCTGACTTTC. Protein sequence: CASSMGTVASGANVLTF.